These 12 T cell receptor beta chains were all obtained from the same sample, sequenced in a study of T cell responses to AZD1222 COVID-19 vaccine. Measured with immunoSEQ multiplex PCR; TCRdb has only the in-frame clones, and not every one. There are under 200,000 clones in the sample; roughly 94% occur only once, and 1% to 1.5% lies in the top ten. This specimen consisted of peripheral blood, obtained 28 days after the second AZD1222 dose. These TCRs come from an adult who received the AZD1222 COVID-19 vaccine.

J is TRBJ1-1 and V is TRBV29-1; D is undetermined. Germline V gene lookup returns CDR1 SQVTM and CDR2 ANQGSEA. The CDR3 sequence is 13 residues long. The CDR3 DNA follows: TGCGGGTTGTACCTGAGGACTAACACTGAAGCTTTCTTT. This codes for CGLYLRTNTEAFF.

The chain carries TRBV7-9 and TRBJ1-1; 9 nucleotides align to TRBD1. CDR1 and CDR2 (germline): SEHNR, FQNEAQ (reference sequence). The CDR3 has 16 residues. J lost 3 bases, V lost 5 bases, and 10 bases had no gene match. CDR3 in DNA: TGTGCCAGCAGCCCGGGCGTACGGGACAGGGACACTGAAGCTTTCTTT. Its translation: CASSPGVRDRDTEAFF. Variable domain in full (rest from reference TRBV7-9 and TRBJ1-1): DTGVSQNPRHKITKRGQNVTFRCDPISEHNRLYWYRQTLGQGPEFLTYFQNEAQLEKSRLLSDRFSAERPKGSFSTLEIQRTEQGDSAMYLCASSPGVRDRDTEAFFGQGTRLTVV.

The CDR3 coding sequence is TGTGCCAGTAGTCGCACAGGCCACTCTGGAAACACCATATATTTT. It is translated as CASSRTGHSGNTIYF. The chain carries TRBV19 and TRBJ1-3; possible D gene TRBD1, 5 bases. This CDR3 has 15 residues. Germline CDR1 LNHDA, CDR2 SQIVND (reference sequence). Trimming stripped 5 bases from V and 0 bases from J, with 11 bases between. The full variable domain, its missing parts supplied by reference TRBV19 and TRBJ1-3, is DGGITQSPKYLFRKEGQNVTLSCEQNLNHDAMYWYRQDPGQGLRLIYYSQIVNDFQKGDIAEGYSVSREKKESFPLTVTSAQKNPTAFYLCASSRTGHSGNTIYFGEGSWLTVV.

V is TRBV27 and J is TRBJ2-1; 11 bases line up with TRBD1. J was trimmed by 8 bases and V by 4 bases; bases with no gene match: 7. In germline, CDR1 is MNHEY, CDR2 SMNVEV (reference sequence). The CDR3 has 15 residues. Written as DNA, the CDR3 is TGTGCCAGCAGTTCGACCTGGACAGGGGGCGATGAGCAGTTCTTC. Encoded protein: CASSSTWTGGDEQFF.

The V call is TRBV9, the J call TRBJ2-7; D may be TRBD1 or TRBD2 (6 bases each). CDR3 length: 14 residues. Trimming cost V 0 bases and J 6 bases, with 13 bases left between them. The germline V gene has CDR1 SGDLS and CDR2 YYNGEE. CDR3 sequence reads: CASSVGGAGFEQYF. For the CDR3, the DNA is TGTGCCAGCAGCGTAGGGGGGGCCGGGTTCGAGCAGTACTTC.

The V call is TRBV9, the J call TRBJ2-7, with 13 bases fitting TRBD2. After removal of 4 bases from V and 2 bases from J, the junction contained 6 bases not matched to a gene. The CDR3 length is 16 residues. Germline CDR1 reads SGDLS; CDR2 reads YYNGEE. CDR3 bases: TGTGCCAGCAGCACCGCGGGACTAGCGGGACCCTACGAGCAGTACTTC. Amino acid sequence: CASSTAGLAGPYEQYF.

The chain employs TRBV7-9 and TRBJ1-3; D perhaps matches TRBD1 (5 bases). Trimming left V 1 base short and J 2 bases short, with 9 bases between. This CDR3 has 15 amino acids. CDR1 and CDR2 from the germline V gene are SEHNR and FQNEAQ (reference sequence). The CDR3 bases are TGTGCCAGCAGCTTAGGGACAAATCCTGGAAACACCATATATTTT. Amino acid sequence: CASSLGTNPGNTIYF.

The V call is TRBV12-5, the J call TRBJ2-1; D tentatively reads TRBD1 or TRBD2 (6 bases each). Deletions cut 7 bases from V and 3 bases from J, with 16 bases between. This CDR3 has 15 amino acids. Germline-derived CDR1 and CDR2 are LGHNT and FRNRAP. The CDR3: CASVNGGPNYNEQFF. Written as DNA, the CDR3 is TGTGCTAGTGTCAACGGGGGCCCTAACTACAATGAGCAGTTCTTC.

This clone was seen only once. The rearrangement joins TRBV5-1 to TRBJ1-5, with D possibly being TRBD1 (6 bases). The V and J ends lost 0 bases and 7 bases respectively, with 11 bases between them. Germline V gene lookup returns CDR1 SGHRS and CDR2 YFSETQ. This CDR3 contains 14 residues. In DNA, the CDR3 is TGCGCCAGCAGCTTGGACAGGGACGGACAGCCCCAGCATTTT. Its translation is CASSLDRDGQPQHF.

DNA of the CDR3: TGTGCCAGCAGTGAAGAGATTGGGGCGGCGGGAAACACCATATATTTT. Encoded protein: CASSEEIGAAGNTIYF. The genes are TRBV2 and TRBJ1-3; possibly TRBD1 for D (5 bases). Per the germline V gene, CDR1 is SNHLY and CDR2 is FYNNEI. V was trimmed by 1 base and J by 4 bases, leaving 14 bases between them. CDR3 length: 16 amino acids.

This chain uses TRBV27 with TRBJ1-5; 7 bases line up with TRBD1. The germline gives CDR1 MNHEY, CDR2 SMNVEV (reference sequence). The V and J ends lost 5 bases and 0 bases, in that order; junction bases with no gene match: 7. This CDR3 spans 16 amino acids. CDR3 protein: CASSPRGQISNQPQHF. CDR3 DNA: TGTGCCAGCAGTCCCCGGGGACAGATTAGCAATCAGCCCCAGCATTTT.

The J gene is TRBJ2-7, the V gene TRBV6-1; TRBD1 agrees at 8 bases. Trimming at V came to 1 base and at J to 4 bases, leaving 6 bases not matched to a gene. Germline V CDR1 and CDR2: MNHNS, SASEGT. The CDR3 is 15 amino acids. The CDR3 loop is CASSEVPGGLYEQYF. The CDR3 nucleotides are TGTGCCAGCAGTGAAGTCCCAGGGGGCCTTTACGAGCAGTACTTC.